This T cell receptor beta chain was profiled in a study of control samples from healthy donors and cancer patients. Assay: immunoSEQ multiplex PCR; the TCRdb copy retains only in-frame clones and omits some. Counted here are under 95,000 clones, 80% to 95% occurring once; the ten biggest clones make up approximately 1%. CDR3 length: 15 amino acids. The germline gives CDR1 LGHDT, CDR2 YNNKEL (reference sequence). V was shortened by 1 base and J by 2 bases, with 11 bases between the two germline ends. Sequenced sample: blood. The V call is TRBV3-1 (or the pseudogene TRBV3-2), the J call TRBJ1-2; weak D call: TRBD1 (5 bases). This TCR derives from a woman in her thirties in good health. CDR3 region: CASSQGRRQNYGYTF. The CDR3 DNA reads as TGTGCCAGCAGCCAAGGCAGGCGACAGAACTATGGCTACACCTTC.